This T cell receptor (beta chain) was captured by sequencing in a study of shared clonotypes between healthy human individuals. Regarding this clone: This same CDR3 is encoded by further DNA sequences in the sample.

Assay: immunoSEQ multiplex PCR; the TCRdb copy retains only in-frame clones and omits some. The table includes some 2.3 million clones, more than 85% detected once. Germline V gene lookup returns CDR1 SGHRS and CDR2 YFSETQ. The CDR3 is 13 residues long. Trimming pared 4 bases from V and 5 bases from J, leaving 10 bases between. The receptor's source is a young man in good health. Some clones in this sample may be carry-over from other donors' samples. The sample comprised naive CD4+ T cells from PBMCs. The subset is: CD45RA+ positively selected. V and J are TRBV5-1 and TRBJ2-1; D is unresolved. The CDR3 bases are TGCGCCAGCAGCCTAAGTTTAAACAATGAGCAGTTCTTC. This codes for CASSLSLNNEQFF. The variable domain in full, with the rest retrieved from reference TRBV5-1 and TRBJ2-1, is KAGVTQTPRYLIKTRGQQVTLSCSPISGHRSVSWYQQTPGQGLQFLFEYFSETQRNKGNFPGRFSGRQFSNSRSEMNVSTLELGDSALYLCASSLSLNNEQFFGPGTRLTVL.